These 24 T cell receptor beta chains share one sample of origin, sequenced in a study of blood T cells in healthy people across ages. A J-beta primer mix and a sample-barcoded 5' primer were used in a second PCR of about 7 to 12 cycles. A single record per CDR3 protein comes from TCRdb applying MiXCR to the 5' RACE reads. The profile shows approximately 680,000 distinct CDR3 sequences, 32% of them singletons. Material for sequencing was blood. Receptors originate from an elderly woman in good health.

CDR3: CASSLPSQPQHF. CDR3 coding DNA: TGTGCCAGCAGTCTCCCTAGTCAGCCCCAGCATTTT. V and J are TRBV28 and TRBJ1-5; D remains ambiguous. The CDR3 loop spans 12 amino acids. V gave up 5 bases and J gave up 6 bases, with 8 bases separating them. Germline CDR1 and CDR2: MDHEN and SYDVKM.

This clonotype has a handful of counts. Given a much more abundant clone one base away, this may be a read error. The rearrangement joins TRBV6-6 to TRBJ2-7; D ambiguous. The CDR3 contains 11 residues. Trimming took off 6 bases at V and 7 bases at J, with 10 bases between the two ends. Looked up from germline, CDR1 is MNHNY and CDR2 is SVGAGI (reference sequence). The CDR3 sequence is CASRHKDEQYF. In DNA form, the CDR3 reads TGTGCCAGCAGGCACAAGGATGAGCAGTACTTC.

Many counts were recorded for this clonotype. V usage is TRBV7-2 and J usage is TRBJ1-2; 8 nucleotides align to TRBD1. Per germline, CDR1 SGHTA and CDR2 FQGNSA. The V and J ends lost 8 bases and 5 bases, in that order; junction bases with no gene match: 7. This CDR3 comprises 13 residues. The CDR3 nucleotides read TGTGCCAGCGCCAGGGGGCGGGAGTATGGCTACACCTTC. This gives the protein CASARGREYGYTF.

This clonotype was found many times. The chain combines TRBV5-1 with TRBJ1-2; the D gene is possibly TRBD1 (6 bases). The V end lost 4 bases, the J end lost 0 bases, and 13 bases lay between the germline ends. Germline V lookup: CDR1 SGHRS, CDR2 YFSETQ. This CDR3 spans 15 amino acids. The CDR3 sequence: CASSTDSKSNYGYTF. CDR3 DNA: TGCGCCAGCAGCACGGACAGCAAGTCTAACTATGGCTACACCTTC.

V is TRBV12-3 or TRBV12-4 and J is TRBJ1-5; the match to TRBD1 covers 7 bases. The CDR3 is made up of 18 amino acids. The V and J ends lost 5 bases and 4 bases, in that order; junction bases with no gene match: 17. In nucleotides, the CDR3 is TGTGCCAGCAGTCCCCTTAACCCGGACAGGACTCGGAATCAGCCCCAGCATTTT. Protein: CASSPLNPDRTRNQPQHF.

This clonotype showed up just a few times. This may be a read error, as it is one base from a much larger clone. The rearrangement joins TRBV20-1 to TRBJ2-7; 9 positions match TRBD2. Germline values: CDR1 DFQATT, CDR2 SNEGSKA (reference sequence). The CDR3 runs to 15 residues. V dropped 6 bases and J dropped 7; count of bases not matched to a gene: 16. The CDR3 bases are TGCAGTGCCATCTCGGCGGGGGGGCGGGAGTATGAGCAGTACTTC. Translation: CSAISAGGREYEQYF.

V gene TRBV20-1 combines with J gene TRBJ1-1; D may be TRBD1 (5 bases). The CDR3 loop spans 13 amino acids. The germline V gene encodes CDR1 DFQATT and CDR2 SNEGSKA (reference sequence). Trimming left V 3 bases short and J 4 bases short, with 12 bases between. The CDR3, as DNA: TGCAGTGCTAGCAGGGAATTAAGCACTGAAGCTTTCTTT. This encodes CSASRELSTEAFF.

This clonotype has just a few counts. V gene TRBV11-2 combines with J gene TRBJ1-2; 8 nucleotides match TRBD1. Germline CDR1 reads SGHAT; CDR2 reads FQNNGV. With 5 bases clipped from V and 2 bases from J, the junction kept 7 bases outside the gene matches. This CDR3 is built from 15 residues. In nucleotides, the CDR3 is TGTGCCAGCAGCCCCTGGACAGGGCAGAACTATGGCTACACCTTC. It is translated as CASSPWTGQNYGYTF.

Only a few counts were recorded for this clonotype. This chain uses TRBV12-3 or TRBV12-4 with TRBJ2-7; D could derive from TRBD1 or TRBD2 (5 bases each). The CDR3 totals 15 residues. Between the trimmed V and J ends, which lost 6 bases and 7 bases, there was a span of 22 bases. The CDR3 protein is CASSSGYGRGGEQYF. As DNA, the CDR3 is TGTGCCAGCAGCTCAGGGTACGGGCGTGGGGGTGAGCAGTACTTC.

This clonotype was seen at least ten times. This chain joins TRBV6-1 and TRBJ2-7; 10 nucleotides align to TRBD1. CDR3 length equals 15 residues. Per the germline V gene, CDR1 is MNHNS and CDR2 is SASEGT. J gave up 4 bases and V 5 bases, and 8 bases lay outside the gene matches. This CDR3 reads CASSQRDRGFYEQYF. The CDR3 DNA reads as TGTGCCAGCAGTCAGCGGGACAGGGGCTTTTACGAGCAGTACTTC.

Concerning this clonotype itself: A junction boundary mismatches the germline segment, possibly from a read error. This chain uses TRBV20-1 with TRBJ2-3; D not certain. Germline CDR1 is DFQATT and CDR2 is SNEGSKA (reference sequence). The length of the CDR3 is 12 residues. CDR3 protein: CSARDRPDTQYF. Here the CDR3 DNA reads TGCAGCGCTAGAGATCGCCCAGATACGCAGTATTTT.

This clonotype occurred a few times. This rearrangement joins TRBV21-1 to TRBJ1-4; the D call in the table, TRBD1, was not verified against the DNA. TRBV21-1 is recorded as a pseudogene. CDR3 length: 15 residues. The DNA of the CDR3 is TGTGCCAGCAGCAAAGGCCGGGACAGGGGTGAAAAACTGTTTTTT. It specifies CASSKGRDRGEKLFF.

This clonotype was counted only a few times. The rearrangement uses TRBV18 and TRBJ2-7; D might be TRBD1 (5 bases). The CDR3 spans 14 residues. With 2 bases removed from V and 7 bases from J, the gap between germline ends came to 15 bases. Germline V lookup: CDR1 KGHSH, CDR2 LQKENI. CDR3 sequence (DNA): TGTGCCAGCTCACCAGGGGCCAGAGCCAATGAGCAGTACTTC. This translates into CASSPGARANEQYF. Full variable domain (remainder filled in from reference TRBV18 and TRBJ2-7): NAGVMQNPRHLVRRRGQEARLRCSPMKGHSHVYWYRQLPEEGLKFMVYLQKENIIDESGMPKERFSAEFPKEGPSILRIQQVVRGDSAAYFCASSPGARANEQYFGPGTRLTVT.

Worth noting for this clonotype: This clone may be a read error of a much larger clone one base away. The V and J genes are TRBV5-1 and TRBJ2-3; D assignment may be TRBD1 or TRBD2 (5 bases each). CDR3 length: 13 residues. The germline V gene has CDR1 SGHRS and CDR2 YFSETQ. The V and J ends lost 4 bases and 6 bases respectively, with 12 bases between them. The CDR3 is CASSRGPGDTQYF. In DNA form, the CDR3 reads TGCGCCAGCAGCCGGGGCCCGGGTGATACGCAGTATTTT.

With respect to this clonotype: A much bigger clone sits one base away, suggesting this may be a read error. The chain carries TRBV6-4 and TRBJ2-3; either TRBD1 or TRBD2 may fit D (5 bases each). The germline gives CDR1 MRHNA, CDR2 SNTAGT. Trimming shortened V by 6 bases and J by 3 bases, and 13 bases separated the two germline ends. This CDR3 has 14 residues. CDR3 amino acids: CASRRDETTDTQYF. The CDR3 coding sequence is TGTGCCAGCAGGAGGGACGAGACGACAGATACGCAGTATTTT.

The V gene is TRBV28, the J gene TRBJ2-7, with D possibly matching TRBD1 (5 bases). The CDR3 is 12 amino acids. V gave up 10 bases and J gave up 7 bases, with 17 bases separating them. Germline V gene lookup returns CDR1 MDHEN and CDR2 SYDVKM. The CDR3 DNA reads TGTGCCACCAGGGCGGTCCGCAGTGAGCAGTACTTC. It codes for CATRAVRSEQYF.

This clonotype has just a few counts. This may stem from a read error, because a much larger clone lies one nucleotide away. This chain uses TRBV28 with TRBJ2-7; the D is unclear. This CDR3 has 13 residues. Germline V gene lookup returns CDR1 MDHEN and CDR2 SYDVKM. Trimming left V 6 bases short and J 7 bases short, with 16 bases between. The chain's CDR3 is CASRLTKNNEQYF. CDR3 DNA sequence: TGTGCCAGCAGACTGACGAAGAACAATGAGCAGTACTTC.

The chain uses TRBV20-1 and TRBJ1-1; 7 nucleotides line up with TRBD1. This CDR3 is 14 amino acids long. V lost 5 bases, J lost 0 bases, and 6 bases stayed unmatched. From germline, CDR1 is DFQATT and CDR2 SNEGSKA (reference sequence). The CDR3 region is CSAEGTDLNTEAFF. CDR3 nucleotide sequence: TGCAGTGCTGAGGGGACAGATCTGAACACTGAAGCTTTCTTT.

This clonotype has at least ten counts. The CDR3 loop reads CSAQTARGSYEQYF. CDR3 sequence (DNA): TGCAGTGCCCAGACAGCCCGTGGTTCCTACGAGCAGTACTTC. The chain links TRBV20-1 to TRBJ2-7; maybe TRBD1 (5 bases). CDR1 and CDR2 (germline): DFQATT, SNEGSKA (reference sequence). CDR3 length equals 14 residues. Between the trimmed V and J ends, which lost 6 bases and 1 base, there was a span of 16 bases.

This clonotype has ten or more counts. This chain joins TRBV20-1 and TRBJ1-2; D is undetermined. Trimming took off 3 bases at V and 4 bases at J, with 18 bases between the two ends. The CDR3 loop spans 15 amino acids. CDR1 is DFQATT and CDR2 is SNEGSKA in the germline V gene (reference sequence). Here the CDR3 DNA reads TGCAGTGCTAGCCCAAGGCCCGAGATAGGCTATGGCTACACCTTC. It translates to CSASPRPEIGYGYTF.

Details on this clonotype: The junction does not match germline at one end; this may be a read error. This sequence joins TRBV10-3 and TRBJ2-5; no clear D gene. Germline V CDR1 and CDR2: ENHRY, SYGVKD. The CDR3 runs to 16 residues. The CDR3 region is CAISDFAVASQETPYF. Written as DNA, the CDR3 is TGTGCCATCAGTGATTTCGCCGTCGCCAGTCAAGAGACCCCGTACTTC.

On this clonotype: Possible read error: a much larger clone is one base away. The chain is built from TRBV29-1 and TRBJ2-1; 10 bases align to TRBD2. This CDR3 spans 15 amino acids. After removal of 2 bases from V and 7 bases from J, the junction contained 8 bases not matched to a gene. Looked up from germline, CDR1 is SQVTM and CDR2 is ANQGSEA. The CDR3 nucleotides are TGCAGCGTTGAATTGGCTAGCGGGGGCCGTAATGAGCAGTTCTTC. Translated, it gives CSVELASGGRNEQFF.

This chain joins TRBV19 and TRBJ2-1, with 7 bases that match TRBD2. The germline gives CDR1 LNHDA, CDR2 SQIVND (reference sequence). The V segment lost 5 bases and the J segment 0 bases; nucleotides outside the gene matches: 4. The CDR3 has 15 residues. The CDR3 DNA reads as TGTGCCAGTAGTGACAGCGGGAACTCCTACAATGAGCAGTTCTTC. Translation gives CASSDSGNSYNEQFF. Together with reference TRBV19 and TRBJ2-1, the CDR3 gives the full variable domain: DGGITQSPKYLFRKEGQNVTLSCEQNLNHDAMYWYRQDPGQGLRLIYYSQIVNDFQKGDIAEGYSVSREKKESFPLTVTSAQKNPTAFYLCASSDSGNSYNEQFFGPGTRLTVL.

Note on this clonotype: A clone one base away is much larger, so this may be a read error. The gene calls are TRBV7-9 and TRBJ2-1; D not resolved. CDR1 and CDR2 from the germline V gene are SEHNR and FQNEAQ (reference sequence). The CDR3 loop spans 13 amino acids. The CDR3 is CASGLDPNNEQFF. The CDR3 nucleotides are TGTGCCAGCGGCTTAGATCCGAACAATGAGCAGTTCTTC.